Each of the 30 T cell receptor beta chains below was sequenced from the same sample in a study of post-analysis software for immune sequencing data. Study conclusions and caveats: In patients, four to six TRBV segments were more frequent than in controls, with TRBV5-6, TRBV5-1 and TRBV20-1 among them.

Unique molecular identifiers were built into the TCR beta cDNA libraries. TCRdb reprocessed the PCR reads via MiXCR and lists one record per CDR3 protein. Of about 820,000 distinct CDR3 sequences listed, around 53% were seen once; the top ten hold approximately 4.4%. No antigen has been identified for these receptors. Sequencing input: blood. These receptors originate from a girl aged 10 to 17 with multiple sclerosis.

The gene calls are TRBV5-1 and TRBJ2-5; unclear D gene. CDR3 length equals 14 residues. The germline CDR1 and CDR2 sequences are SGHRS and YFSETQ. V lost 4 bases, J lost 11 bases, and 21 bases lay in between. CDR3 loop: CASSPAAMVNKQYF. The CDR3 DNA reads TGCGCCAGCAGCCCGGCGGCCATGGTTAACAAGCAGTACTTC.

This clonotype was counted a few times. The chain uses TRBV7-3 and TRBJ2-1; TRBD2 is a possible D gene (6 bases). Trimming took 4 bases from V and 2 from J, leaving 9 bases between them. CDR3 length equals 14 residues. The germline gives CDR1 SGHTA, CDR2 FQGTGA. The CDR3: CASSSGLTYNEQFF. Written as DNA, the CDR3 is TGTGCCAGCAGCTCGGGACTTACCTACAATGAGCAGTTCTTC.

This clonotype was detected once. The J gene is TRBJ1-1, the V gene TRBV29-1; TRBD1 aligns across 9 bases. Germline V gene sequence: CDR1 SQVTM, CDR2 ANQGSEA. This CDR3 region has 13 residues. The junction had 4 bases not matched to a gene; V was cut back by 6 bases and J by 2 bases. CDR3 bases: TGCAGCGTCGCGGACAGGGGAAACACTGAAGCTTTCTTT. Its protein is CSVADRGNTEAFF.

This clonotype showed up just once. The V call is TRBV3-1, the J call TRBJ2-1; D uncertain. Germline loops: CDR1 LGHDT, CDR2 YNNKEL (reference sequence). The CDR3 is made up of 15 amino acids. V was clipped by 0 bases and J by 7 bases, with 13 bases between them. The chain's CDR3 is CASSQDGVEENEQFF. The CDR3 coding sequence is TGTGCCAGCAGCCAAGATGGGGTTGAGGAGAATGAGCAGTTCTTC.

The chain couples TRBV25-1 to TRBJ2-2; D is unresolved. The CDR3 is 13 residues long. Germline V gene sequence: CDR1 MGHDK, CDR2 SYGVNS. The germline V and J ends were trimmed by 8 bases and 0 bases, with 7 bases remaining between them. The chain's CDR3 is CASHGPNTGELFF. The CDR3, as DNA: TGTGCCAGCCACGGTCCGAACACCGGGGAGCTGTTTTTT. The entire variable domain, with the rest obtained from reference TRBV25-1 and TRBJ2-2, is as follows: EADIYQTPRYLVIGTGKKITLECSQTMGHDKMYWYQQDPGMELHLIHYSYGVNSTEKGDLSSESTVSRIRTEHFPLTLESARPSHTSQYLCASHGPNTGELFFGEGSRLTVL.

J is TRBJ2-3 and V is TRBV29-1, with D unresolved. Trimming took off 4 bases at V and 2 bases at J, with 10 bases between the two ends. The germline V gene encodes CDR1 SQVTM and CDR2 ANQGSEA. This CDR3 is 13 amino acids long. CDR3 sequence: CSVVTRTTDTQYF. Written as DNA, the CDR3 is TGCAGCGTTGTAACCCGAACCACAGATACGCAGTATTTT.

This clonotype appeared once. V usage is TRBV5-1 and J usage is TRBJ2-1, with D possibly being TRBD1 (6 bases). CDR1 and CDR2 from the germline V gene are SGHRS and YFSETQ. Trimming pared 4 bases from V and 6 bases from J, leaving 14 bases between. The CDR3 has 14 amino acids. CDR3 DNA sequence: TGCGCCAGCAGCCCCCCGGGACAATCCAATGAGCAGTTCTTC. Protein: CASSPPGQSNEQFF.

The chain uses TRBV20-1 and TRBJ2-7, with D unclear. Trimming left V 6 bases short and J 2 bases short, with 11 bases between. The CDR3 totals 12 residues. The V gene's germline CDR1 is DFQATT and CDR2 SNEGSKA (reference sequence). The CDR3 sequence: CSAKGSTYEQYF. CDR3 nucleotide sequence: TGCAGTGCAAAGGGCAGCACCTACGAGCAGTACTTC.

The chain carries TRBV14 and TRBJ2-4, with TRBD2 matching over 7 bases. The DNA end lines up better with TRBJ2-7; the J call may be wrong. The CDR3 is made up of 14 amino acids. The germline V gene has CDR1 SGHDN and CDR2 FVKESK. CDR3 nucleotide sequence: TGTGCCAGCAGTTCCAGGGACTACACCTACGAGCAGTACTTC. Translated: CASSSRDYTYEQYF.

The chain carries TRBV7-2 and TRBJ1-2, with D maybe TRBD1 (5 bases). Germline V gene sequence: CDR1 SGHTA, CDR2 FQGNSA. This CDR3 spans 14 amino acids. V was pared by 5 bases and J by 4 bases, with 14 bases between. The CDR3 region is CASSQETVTYGYTF. The CDR3 region has the DNA TGTGCCAGCAGCCAAGAGACAGTAACCTATGGCTACACCTTC.

V usage is TRBV11-2 and J usage is TRBJ2-3; D ambiguous. V was pared by 3 bases and J by 2 bases, with 9 bases between. The CDR3 is 14 residues long. Germline V gene sequence: CDR1 SGHAT, CDR2 FQNNGV. The CDR3 reads CASSFWQNTDTQYF. The CDR3 DNA reads TGTGCCAGCAGCTTTTGGCAGAACACAGATACGCAGTATTTT.

Turning to this clonotype: The junction shows a germline mismatch at one end, possibly a read error. V and J are TRBV29-1 and TRBJ1-2; 9 bases are a match to TRBD1. The V gene's germline CDR1 is SQVTM and CDR2 ANQGSEA. The CDR3 is 15 residues long. In nucleotides, the CDR3 is TGCAGCGCTGAACCCCGGACAGGGGCTAACTATGGCTACACCTTC. Its protein product is CSAEPRTGANYGYTF.

This clonotype was seen a few times. The chain has TRBV20-1 and TRBJ2-3, with D possibly being TRBD2 (6 bases). The CDR3 is made up of 15 amino acids. Per germline, CDR1 DFQATT and CDR2 SNEGSKA (reference sequence). The V and J ends lost 2 bases and 2 bases respectively, with 14 bases between them. Here the CDR3 DNA reads TGCAGTGCTAGACCACTAGCTGGGGTCACAGATACGCAGTATTTT. Translation gives CSARPLAGVTDTQYF.

J is TRBJ1-1 and V is TRBV5-1; 7 nucleotides agree with TRBD1. CDR1 and CDR2 (germline): SGHRS, YFSETQ. V lost 1 base to trimming and J lost 5 bases; unmatched junction nucleotides: 8. This CDR3 is 15 amino acids long. CDR3 region: CASSLTTGAGTEAFF. The DNA of the CDR3 is TGCGCCAGCAGCTTGACTACAGGGGCAGGGACTGAAGCTTTCTTT.

V gene TRBV10-3 combines with J gene TRBJ2-4; tentatively, D is TRBD1 (6 bases). Germline CDR1 reads ENHRY; CDR2 reads SYGVKD. Trimming removed 0 bases at V and 6 bases at J, with 9 bases between. This CDR3 spans 14 amino acids. Here the CDR3 DNA reads TGTGCCATCAGTGAGTCGCCAGGGGTAAACATTCAGTACTTC. This translates into CAISESPGVNIQYF.

This clonotype came up many times. The V gene is TRBV20-1, the J gene TRBJ2-1, with TRBD2 identical over 8 bases. Unmatched junction bases numbered 4, after V lost 8 bases and J lost 7 bases. Germline assignment: CDR1 DFQATT and CDR2 SNEGSKA (reference sequence). The CDR3 spans 11 residues. The CDR3 loop is CSSGSQNEQFF. The CDR3 DNA reads as TGCAGTAGCGGGAGTCAAAATGAGCAGTTCTTC.

This clonotype was counted a few times. The genes are TRBV10-3 and TRBJ2-5; D not certain. The CDR3 length is 15 residues. Germline V CDR1 and CDR2: ENHRY, SYGVKD. V lost 2 bases to trimming and J lost 2 bases, with 12 bases between them. CDR3 DNA: TGTGCCATCAGTGAGACTCGCGGAACACAAGAGACCCAGTACTTC. Amino acids: CAISETRGTQETQYF.

The CDR3 loop reads CASSGLAGAYNEQYF. The CDR3 DNA is TGTGCCAGCTCGGGACTAGCGGGAGCCTACAATGAGCAGTACTTC. J is TRBJ2-1 and V is TRBV18; TRBD2 aligns across 14 bases. The end of the DNA is better explained by TRBJ2-7, so the J call may be wrong. Per germline, CDR1 KGHSH and CDR2 LQKENI. This CDR3 has 15 amino acids.

The chain joins TRBV9 to TRBJ1-1; 9 positions agree with TRBD1. Germline V gene lookup returns CDR1 SGDLS and CDR2 YYNGEE. The CDR3 contains 15 residues. The V segment lost 1 base and the J segment 1 base; nucleotides outside the gene matches: 2. For the CDR3, the DNA is TGTGCCAGCAGCGTACTGGGACAGGGGAACACTGAAGCTTTCTTT. Its translation: CASSVLGQGNTEAFF.

This chain links TRBV20-1 with TRBJ1-4, with no clear D. The V end was cut by 1 base, the J end by 16 bases, with 13 bases between. Germline V CDR1 and CDR2: DFQATT, SNEGSKA (reference sequence). The CDR3 contains 11 residues. The CDR3 coding sequence is TGCAGTGCTAGAGGCCCCCCGAATGAGTTTTTT. It encodes CSARGPPNEFF.

The V gene is TRBV6-2 or TRBV6-3, the J gene TRBJ2-3; TRBD2 aligns across 9 bases. The CDR3 has 15 residues. The V gene's germline CDR1 is MNHEY and CDR2 SVGEGT. Losses at the gene ends were 5 bases for V and 3 bases for J; bases not matched to a gene: 6. The CDR3: CASSAQRGATDTQYF. The CDR3 bases are TGTGCCAGCAGTGCTCAGCGGGGGGCGACAGATACGCAGTATTTT.

The chain recombines TRBV6-6 with TRBJ2-3; unclear D gene. V was shortened by 0 bases and J by 6 bases, with 16 bases between the two germline ends. Germline CDR1 is MNHNY and CDR2 is SVGAGI (reference sequence). This CDR3 is built from 16 residues. The CDR3 region is CASSYSNPRNLDTQYF. The CDR3 DNA reads TGTGCCAGCAGTTACTCGAACCCGAGGAATCTGGATACGCAGTATTTT.

The chain joins TRBV12-5 to TRBJ2-4, with a possible D match to TRBD1 (6 bases). CDR1 and CDR2 (germline): LGHNT, FRNRAP. This CDR3 spans 13 amino acids. V shed 6 bases and J shed 7 bases, with 13 bases lying between them. Written as DNA, the CDR3 is TGTGCTAGTGGGTCTACAGGGATCAACATTCAGTACTTC. Its protein product is CASGSTGINIQYF. The full variable domain, completed using reference TRBV12-5 and TRBJ2-4, is DARVTQTPRHKVTEMGQEVTMRCQPILGHNTVFWYRQTMMQGLELLAYFRNRAPLDDSGMPKDRFSAEMPDATLATLKIQPSEPRDSAVYFCASGSTGINIQYFGAGTRLSVL.

J is TRBJ1-2 and V is TRBV7-2, with TRBD1 matching 8 bases. The V gene's germline CDR1 is SGHTA and CDR2 FQGNSA. V lost 1 base to trimming and J lost 6 bases; unmatched junction nucleotides: 4. CDR3 length: 14 residues. CDR3 sequence: CASSLEAGGNGYTF. DNA of the CDR3: TGTGCCAGCAGCTTAGAGGCAGGGGGCAATGGCTACACCTTC.

The chain is built from TRBV5-1 and TRBJ2-3; 13 bases are a match to TRBD2. Germline V CDR1 and CDR2: SGHRS, YFSETQ. With 4 bases clipped from V and 0 bases from J, the junction kept 8 bases outside the gene matches. The CDR3 has 18 residues. The CDR3 loop reads CASSETSGGTSSTDTQYF. Here the CDR3 DNA reads TGCGCCAGCAGCGAGACTAGCGGGGGGACCTCTAGCACAGATACGCAGTATTTT.

The CDR3 coding sequence is TGCAGCGTTGCGTGGCAGGAGGGTCAGCCCCAGCATTTT. It translates to CSVAWQEGQPQHF. The chain recombines TRBV29-1 with TRBJ1-5, with D hard to call. Germline V CDR1 and CDR2: SQVTM, ANQGSEA. Deletions cut 4 bases from V and 6 bases from J, with 13 bases between. There are 13 residues in the CDR3.

The rearrangement links TRBV5-1 to TRBJ1-5, with D possibly TRBD1 on 5 matching bases. The V gene's germline CDR1 is SGHRS and CDR2 YFSETQ. Trimming pared 3 bases from V and 5 bases from J, leaving 12 bases between. This CDR3 has 14 residues. This chain's CDR3 is CASSWDGRDQPQHF. The CDR3 DNA reads TGCGCCAGCAGCTGGGACGGCAGGGATCAGCCCCAGCATTTT.

In DNA form, the CDR3 reads TGTGCCAGCAGCAAAGGGACCTTAGAAGCTTTCTTT. This sequence encodes CASSKGTLEAFF. V and J are TRBV28 and TRBJ1-1; the D gene is possibly TRBD1 (5 bases). Trimming left V 6 bases short and J 8 bases short, with 13 bases between. The CDR3 spans 12 residues. Germline V gene lookup returns CDR1 MDHEN and CDR2 SYDVKM.

In its sample, this clonotype was seen once. This chain uses TRBV10-3 with TRBJ1-2; D unresolved. The CDR3 consists of 15 residues. Trimming took 6 bases from V and 4 from J, leaving 18 bases between them. Germline CDR1 reads ENHRY; CDR2 reads SYGVKD. CDR3 bases: TGTGCCATCAGGGGATCAGTGGGCCCTAGCTATGGCTACACCTTC. Translating it yields CAIRGSVGPSYGYTF.

This chain connects TRBV6-2 or TRBV6-3 to TRBJ2-7; maybe TRBD1 (6 bases). The length of the CDR3 is 16 residues. V lost 0 bases to trimming and J lost 2 bases, with 14 bases between them. CDR1 and CDR2 from the germline V gene are MNHEY and SVGEGT. The CDR3 here is CASSYSTRDTPYEQYF. The CDR3 DNA reads as TGTGCCAGCAGTTACTCAACCCGGGACACCCCCTACGAGCAGTACTTC.